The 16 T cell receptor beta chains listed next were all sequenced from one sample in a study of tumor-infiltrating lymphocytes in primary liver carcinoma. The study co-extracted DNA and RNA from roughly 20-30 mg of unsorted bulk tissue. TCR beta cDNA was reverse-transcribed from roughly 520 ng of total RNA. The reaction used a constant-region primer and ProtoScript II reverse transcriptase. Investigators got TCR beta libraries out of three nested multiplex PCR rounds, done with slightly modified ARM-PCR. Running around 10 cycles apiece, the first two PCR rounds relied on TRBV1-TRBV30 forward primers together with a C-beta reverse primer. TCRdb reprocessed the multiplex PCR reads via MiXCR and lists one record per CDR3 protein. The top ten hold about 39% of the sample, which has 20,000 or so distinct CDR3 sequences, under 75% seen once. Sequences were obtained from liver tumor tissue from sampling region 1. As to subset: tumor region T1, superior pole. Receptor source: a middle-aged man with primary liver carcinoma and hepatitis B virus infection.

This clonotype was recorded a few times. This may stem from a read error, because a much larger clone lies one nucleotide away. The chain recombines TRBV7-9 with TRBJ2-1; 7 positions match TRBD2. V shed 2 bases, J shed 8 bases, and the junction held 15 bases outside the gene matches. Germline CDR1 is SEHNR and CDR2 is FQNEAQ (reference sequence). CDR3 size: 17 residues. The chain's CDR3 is CASSLPSGLVGVYEQFF. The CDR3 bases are TGTGCCAGCAGCTTACCTAGCGGACTAGTGGGAGTCTATGAGCAGTTCTTC.

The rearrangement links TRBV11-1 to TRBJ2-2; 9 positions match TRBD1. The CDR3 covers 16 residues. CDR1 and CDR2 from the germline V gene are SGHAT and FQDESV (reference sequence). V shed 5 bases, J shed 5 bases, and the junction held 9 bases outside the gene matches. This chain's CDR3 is CASSIQGQGKTGELFF. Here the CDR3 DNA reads TGTGCCAGCAGCATACAAGGACAGGGGAAAACCGGGGAGCTGTTTTTT.

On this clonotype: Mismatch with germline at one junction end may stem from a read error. CDR3 coding DNA: TGTGCCAACAGCTTGCAGGGAGAGACTGAAGCTTTCTTT. Translation: CANSLQGETEAFF. The chain links TRBV7-9 to TRBJ1-1; possible D gene TRBD1, 5 bases. The CDR3 consists of 13 residues. The germline V gene has CDR1 SEHNR and CDR2 FQNEAQ (reference sequence). Looking up the rest from reference TRBV7-9 and TRBJ1-1 gives the full variable domain: DTGVSQNPRHKITKRGQNVTFRCDPISEHNRLYWYRQTLGQGPEFLTYFQNEAQLEKSRLLSDRFSAERPKGSFSTLEIQRTEQGDSAMYLCANSLQGETEAFFGQGTRLTVV.

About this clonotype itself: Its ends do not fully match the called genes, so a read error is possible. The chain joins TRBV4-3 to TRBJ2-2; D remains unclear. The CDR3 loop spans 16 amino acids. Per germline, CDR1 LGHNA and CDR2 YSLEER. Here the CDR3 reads CASSQNPQGNPGELFF. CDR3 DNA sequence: TGCGCCAGTAGCCAAAACCCTCAAGGAAACCCCGGGGAGCTGTTTTTT.

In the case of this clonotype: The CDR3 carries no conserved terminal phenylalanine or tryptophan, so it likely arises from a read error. CDR3 region: CSVATLRPWSRQEQFS. The CDR3 nucleotides are TGCAGCGTTGCCACGCTTCGGCCCTGGTCCCGTCAAGAGCAGTTCTCG. The chain joins TRBV29-1 to TRBJ2-1; no firm D call. CDR3 length equals 16 residues. CDR1 is SQVTM, CDR2 ANQGSEA, per germline. Trimming took off 4 bases at V and 10 bases at J, with 26 bases between the two ends.

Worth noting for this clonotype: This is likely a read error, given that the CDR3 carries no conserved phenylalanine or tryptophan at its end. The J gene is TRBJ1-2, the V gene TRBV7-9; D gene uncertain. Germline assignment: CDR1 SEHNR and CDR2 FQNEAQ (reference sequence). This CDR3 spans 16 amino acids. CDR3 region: CASSPEGRLSQYGYTS. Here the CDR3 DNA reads TGTGCCAGCAGCCCCGAGGGCAGACTGTCCCAGTATGGTTACACCTCC.

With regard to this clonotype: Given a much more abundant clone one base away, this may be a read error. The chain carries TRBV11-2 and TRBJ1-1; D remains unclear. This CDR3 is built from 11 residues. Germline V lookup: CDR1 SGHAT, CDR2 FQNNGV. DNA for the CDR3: TGTACCAGCAGCTTACACACTGAAGCTTTCTTT. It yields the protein CTSSLHTEAFF.

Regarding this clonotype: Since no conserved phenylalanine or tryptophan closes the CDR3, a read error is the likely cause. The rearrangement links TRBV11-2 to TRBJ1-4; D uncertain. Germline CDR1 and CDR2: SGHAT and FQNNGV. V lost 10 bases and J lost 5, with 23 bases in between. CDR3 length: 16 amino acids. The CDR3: CANYKTPGGTNEKLFL. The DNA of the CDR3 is TGTGCCAACTACAAGACTCCTGGAGGAACAAATGAAAAACTGTTTCTT.

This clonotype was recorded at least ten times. CDR3 loop: CASSPRGQGTDTQYF. CDR3 in DNA: TGTGCCAGCTCACCACGGGGACAGGGAACAGATACGCAGTATTTT. V usage is TRBV18 and J usage is TRBJ2-3; TRBD1 matches 9 bases. The J segment lost 3 bases and the V segment lost 1 base, leaving 2 bases of the junction unmatched. The CDR3 runs to 15 residues. The germline CDR1 and CDR2 sequences are KGHSH and LQKENI.

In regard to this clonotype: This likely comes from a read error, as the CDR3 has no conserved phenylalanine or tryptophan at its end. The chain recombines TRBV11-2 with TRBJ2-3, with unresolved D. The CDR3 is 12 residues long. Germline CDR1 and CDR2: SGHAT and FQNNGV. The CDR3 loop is CASSANTDAQYS. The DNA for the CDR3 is TGTGCCAGCAGCGCCAACACAGATGCGCAGTATTCT.

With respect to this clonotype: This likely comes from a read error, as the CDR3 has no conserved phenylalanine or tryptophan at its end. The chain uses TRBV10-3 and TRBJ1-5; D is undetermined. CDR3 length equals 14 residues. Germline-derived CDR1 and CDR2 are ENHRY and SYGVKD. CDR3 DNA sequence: TGTGCTATCAGTGAGTATGAGGGCGATCAGCCCCAGCATCTC. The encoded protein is CAISEYEGDQPQHL.

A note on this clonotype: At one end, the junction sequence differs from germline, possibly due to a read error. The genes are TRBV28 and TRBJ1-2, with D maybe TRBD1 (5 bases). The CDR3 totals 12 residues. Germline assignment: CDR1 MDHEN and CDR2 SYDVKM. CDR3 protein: CASSMEGSGSTF. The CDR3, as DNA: TGTGCCAGCAGTATGGAGGGGTCAGGCTCCACCTTC.

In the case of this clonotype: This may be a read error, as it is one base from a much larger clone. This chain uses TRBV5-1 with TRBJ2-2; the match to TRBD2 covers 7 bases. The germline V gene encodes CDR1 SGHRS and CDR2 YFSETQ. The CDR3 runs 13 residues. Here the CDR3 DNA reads TGCACCAGCAGAGGGGCGGGAGCCGGGGAGCTGTTTTTT. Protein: CTSRGAGAGELFF.

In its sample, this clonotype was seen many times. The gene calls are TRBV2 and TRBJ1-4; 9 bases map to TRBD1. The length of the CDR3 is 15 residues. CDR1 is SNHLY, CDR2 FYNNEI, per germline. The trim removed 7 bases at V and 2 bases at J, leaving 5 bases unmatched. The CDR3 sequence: CASIRQGVTNEKLFF. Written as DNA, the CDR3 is TGTGCCAGCATCCGACAGGGGGTGACTAATGAAAAACTGTTTTTT.

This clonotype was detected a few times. For the CDR3, the DNA is TGCAGCGTTGGCGAACAGAGGATGGAGACCCAGTACTTC. This translates into CSVGEQRMETQYF. The chain carries TRBV29-1 and TRBJ2-5; the D is unclear. CDR1 is SQVTM, CDR2 ANQGSEA, per germline. V was trimmed by 4 bases and J by 5 bases, leaving 14 bases between them. This CDR3 has 13 amino acids. Drawing the rest from reference TRBV29-1 and TRBJ2-5, the complete variable domain is SAVISQKPSRDICQRGTSLTIQCQVDSQVTMMFWYRQQPGQSLTLIATANQGSEATYESGFVIDKFPISRPNLTFSTLTVSNMSPEDSSIYLCSVGEQRMETQYFGPGTRLLVL.

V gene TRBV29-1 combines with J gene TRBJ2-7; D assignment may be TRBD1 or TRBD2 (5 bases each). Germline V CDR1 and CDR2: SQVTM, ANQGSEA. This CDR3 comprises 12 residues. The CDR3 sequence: CIVRDETMKQYF. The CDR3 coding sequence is TGCATCGTACGGGACGAGACGATGAAGCAGTACTTC.